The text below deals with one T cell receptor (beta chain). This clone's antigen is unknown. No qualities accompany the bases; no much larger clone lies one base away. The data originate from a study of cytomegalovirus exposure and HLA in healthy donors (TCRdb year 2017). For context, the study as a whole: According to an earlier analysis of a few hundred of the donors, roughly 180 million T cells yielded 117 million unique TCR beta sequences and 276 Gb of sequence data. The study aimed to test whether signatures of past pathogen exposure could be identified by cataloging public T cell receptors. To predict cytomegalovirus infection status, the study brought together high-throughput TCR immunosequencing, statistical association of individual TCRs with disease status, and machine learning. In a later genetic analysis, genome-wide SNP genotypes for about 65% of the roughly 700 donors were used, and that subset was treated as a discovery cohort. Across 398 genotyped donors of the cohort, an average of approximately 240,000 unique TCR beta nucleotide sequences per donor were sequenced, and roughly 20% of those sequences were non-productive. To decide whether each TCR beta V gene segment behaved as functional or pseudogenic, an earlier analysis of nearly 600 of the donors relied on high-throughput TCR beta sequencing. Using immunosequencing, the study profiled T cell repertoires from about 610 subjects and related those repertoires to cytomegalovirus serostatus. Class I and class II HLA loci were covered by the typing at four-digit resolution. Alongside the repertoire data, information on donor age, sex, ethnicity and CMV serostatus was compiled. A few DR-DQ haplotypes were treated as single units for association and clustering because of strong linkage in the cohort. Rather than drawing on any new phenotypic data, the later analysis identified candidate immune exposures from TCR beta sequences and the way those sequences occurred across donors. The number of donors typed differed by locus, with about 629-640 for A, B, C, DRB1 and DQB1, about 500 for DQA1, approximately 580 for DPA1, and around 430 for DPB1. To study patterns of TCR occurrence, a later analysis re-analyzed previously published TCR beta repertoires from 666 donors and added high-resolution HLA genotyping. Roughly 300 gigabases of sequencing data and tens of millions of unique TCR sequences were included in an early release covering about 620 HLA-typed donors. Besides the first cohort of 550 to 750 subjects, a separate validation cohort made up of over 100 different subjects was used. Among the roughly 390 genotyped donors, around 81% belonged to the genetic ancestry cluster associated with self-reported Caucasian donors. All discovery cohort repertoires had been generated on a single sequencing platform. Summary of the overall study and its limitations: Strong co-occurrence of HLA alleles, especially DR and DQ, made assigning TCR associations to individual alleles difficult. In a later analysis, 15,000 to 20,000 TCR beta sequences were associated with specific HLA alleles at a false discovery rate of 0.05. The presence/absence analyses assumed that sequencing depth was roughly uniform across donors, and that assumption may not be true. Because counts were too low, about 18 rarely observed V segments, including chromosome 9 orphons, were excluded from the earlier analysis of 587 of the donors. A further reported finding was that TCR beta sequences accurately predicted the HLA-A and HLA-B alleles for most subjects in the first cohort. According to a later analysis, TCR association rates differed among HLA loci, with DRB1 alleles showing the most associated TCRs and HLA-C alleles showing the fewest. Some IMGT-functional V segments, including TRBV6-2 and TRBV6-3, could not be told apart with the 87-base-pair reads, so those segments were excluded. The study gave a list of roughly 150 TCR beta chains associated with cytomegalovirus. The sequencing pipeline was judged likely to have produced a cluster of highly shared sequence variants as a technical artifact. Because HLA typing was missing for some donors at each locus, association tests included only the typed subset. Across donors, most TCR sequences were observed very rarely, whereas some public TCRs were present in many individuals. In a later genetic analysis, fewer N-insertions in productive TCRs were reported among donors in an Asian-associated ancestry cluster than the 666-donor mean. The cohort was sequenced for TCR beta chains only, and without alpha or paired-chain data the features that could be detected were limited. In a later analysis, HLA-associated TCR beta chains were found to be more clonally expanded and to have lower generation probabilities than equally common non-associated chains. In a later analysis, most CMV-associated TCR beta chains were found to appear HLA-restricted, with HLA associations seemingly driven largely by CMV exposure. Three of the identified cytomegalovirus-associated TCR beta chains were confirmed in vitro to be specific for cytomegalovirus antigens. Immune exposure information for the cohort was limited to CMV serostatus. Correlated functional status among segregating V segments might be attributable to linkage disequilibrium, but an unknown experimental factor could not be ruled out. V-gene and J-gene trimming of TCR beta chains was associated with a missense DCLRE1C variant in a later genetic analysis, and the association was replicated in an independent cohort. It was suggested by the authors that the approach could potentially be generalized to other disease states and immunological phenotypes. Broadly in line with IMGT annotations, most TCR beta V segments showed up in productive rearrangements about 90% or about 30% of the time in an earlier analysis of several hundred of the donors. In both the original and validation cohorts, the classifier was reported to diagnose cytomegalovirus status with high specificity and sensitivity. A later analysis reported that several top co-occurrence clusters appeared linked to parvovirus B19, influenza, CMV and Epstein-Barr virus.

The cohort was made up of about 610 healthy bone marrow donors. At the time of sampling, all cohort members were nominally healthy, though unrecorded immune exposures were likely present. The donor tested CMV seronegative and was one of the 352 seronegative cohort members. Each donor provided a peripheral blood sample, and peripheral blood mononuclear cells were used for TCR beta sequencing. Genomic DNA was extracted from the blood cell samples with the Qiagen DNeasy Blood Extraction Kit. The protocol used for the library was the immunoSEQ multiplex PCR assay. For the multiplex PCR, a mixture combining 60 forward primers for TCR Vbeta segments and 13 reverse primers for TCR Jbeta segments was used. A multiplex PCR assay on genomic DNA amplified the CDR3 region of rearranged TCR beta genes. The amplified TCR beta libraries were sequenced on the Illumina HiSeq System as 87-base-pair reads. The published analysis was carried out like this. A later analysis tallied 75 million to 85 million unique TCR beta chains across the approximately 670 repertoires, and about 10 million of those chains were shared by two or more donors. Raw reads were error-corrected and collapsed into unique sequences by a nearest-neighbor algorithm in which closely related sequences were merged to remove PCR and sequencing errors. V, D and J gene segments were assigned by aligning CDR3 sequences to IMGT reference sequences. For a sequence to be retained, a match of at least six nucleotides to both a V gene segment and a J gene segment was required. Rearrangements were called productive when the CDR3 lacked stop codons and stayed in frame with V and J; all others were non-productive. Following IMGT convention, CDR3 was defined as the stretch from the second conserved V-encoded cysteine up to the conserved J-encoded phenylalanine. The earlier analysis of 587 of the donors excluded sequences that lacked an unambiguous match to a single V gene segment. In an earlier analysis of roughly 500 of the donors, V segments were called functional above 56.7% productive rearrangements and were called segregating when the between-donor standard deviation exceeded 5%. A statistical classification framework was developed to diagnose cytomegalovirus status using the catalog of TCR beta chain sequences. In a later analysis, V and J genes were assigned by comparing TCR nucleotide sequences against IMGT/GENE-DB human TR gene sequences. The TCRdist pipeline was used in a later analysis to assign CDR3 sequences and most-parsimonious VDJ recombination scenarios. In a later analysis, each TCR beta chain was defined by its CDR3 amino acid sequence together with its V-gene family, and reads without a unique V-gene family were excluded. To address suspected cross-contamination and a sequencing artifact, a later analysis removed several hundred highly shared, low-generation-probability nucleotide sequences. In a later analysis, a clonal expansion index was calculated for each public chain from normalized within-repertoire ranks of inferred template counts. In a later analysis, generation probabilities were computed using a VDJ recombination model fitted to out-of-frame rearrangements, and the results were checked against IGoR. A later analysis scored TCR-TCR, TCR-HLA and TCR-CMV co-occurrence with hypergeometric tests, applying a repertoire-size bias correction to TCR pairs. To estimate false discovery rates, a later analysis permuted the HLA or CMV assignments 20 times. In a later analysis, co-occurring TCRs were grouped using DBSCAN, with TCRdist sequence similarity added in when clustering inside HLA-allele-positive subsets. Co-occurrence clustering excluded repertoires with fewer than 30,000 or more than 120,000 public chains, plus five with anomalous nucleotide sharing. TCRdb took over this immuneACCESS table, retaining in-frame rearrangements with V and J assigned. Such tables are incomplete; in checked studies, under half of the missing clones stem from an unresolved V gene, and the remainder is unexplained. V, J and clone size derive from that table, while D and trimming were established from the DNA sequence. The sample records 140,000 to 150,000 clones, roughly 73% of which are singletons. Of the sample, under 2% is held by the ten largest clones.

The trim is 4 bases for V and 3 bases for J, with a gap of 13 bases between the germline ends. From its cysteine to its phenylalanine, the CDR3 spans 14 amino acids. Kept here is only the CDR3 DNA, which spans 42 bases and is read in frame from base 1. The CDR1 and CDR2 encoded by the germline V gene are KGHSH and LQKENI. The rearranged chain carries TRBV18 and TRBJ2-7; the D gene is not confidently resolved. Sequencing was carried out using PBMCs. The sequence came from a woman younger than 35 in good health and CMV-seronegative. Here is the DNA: TGTGCCAGCTCACATTCGTACAGACGCTACGAGCAGTACTTC. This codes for CASSHSYRRYEQYF.